This T cell receptor beta chain was captured in a study of blood T cell repertoires in COVID-19 (dated by TCRdb to 2018 to 2020). General notes on the study: Collaborator samples came from the United States, Italy and Spain and covered acute and convalescent phases of COVID-19. HLA class I and class II types, where available, came from metadata supplied by the sample provider rather than from assay-based typing. The samples were drawn from the first 160 participants of the ongoing ImmuneRACE study and from under 1,500 subjects provided by 6 global collaborators. The repertoires were released in a freely available public database meant as a resource for research on the immune response to SARS-CoV-2. Nearly every sample came with metadata listing a de-identified subject ID, COVID-19 status, age in years and sex. Subjects who had been exposed to COVID-19, were actively infected with it, or had recovered from it provided the deeply sampled blood TCRbeta repertoires that made up the dataset. The material from the prospective study consisted of cDNA or gDNA derived from T cells, B-cell-depleted T cells, or PBMCs. Here is what the overall study found, with its caveats: The quantity of clinical and demographic metadata differed by source and by participant and was supplied without curation.

A distance of 14 bases separates the germline ends of V and J, which lose 7 bases and 7 bases respectively. From the cysteine up to the phenylalanine, the CDR3 has a length of 12 residues. Only the CDR3 region is kept as DNA, spanning 36 bases read in frame from base 1. CDR1 and CDR2 are read off the germline V gene as SQVTM and ANQGSEA. In the prospective study, participants were roughly 18 to 90 years old, resided in 20 to 30 geographic areas of the United States, and were enrolled through a virtual design. Cohort assignment in the prospective study relied on participant-reported clinical history from a screening survey and a study questionnaire. ImmuneRACE Cohort 3 recovered participants were defined by two consecutive negative NP/OP PCR tests, healthcare professional clearance, or symptom resolution. Mobile phlebotomists in the prospective study collected whole blood, serum and a nasopharyngeal or oropharyngeal swab from every participant. Over a 2-month period, participants in the prospective study had the option of providing additional blood draws and questionnaires. Before DNA extraction, blood samples from the prospective study were shipped at room temperature or frozen.

Note on this clone: What this receptor recognizes is not known. Base-call qualities are not available, and no considerably larger clone is one nucleotide away.

TCRbeta CDR3 regions were amplified from genomic DNA by means of the immunoSEQ Assay, a bias-controlled multiplex PCR. Turning to the authors' computational methods: Within the assay, amplification of reference gene primers was used to estimate how many nucleated cells each sample contained. To quantify the absolute abundance of each unique TCRbeta CDR3 rearrangement, sequence reads were collapsed and filtered. For each sample, productive Simpson clonality was calculated by taking the square root of Simpson's diversity index across productive rearrangements. The table was pulled from immuneACCESS by TCRdb, which kept in-frame rearrangements only. Such tables lose some clones; where checked, under half of the loss comes from unresolved V genes, and the rest has no known cause. Clone size and V and J calls were adopted from that table, with D and trimming inferred from the DNA. The sample table shows around 310,000 clones, and 89% are seen once. The top ten hold about 9.5% of the sample.

The sequenced material came from PBMCs or T cells enriched from blood (not recorded which). This sequence originates from a woman between 35 and 50 years old who had recovered from COVID-19. Here the chain combines TRBV29-1 and TRBJ2-1; perhaps TRBD2 is the D gene, with 6 bases matching. The CDR3 sequence is CSAGDLINEQFF. The bases read TGCAGCGCCGGGGACTTAATAAATGAGCAGTTCTTC.